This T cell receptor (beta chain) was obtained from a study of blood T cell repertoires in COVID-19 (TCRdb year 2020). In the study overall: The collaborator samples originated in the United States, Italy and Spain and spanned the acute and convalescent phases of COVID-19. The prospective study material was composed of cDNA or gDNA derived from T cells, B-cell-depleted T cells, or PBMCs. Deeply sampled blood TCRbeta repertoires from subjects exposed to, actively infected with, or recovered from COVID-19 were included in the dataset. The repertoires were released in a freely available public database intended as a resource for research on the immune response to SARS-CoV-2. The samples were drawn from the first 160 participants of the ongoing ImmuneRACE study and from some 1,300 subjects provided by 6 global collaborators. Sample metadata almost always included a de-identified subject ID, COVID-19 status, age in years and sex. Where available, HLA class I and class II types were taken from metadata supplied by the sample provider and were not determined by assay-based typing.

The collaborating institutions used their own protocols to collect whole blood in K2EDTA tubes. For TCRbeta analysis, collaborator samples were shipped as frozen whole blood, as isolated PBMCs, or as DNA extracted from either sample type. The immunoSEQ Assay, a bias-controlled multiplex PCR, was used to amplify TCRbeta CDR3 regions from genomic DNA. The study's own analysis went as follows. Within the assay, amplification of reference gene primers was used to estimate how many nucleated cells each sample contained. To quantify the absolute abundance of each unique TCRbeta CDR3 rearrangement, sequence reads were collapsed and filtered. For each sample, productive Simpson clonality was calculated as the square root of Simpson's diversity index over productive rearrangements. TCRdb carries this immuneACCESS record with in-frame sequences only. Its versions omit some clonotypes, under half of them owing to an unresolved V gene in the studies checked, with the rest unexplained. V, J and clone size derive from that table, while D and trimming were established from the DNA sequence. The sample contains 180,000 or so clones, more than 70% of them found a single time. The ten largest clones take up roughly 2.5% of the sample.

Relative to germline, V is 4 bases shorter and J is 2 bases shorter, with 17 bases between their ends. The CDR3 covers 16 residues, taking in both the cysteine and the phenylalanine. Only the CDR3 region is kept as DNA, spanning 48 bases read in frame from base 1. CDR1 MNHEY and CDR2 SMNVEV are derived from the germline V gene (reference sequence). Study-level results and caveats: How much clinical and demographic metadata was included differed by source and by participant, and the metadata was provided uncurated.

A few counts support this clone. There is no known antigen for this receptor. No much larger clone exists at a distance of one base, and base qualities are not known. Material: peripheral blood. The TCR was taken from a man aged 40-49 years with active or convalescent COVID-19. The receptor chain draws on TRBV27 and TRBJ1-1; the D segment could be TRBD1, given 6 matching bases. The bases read TGTGCCAGCAGTTCTCCCAGGGGACGGCTTAACACTGAAGCTTTCTTT. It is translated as CASSSPRGRLNTEAFF.